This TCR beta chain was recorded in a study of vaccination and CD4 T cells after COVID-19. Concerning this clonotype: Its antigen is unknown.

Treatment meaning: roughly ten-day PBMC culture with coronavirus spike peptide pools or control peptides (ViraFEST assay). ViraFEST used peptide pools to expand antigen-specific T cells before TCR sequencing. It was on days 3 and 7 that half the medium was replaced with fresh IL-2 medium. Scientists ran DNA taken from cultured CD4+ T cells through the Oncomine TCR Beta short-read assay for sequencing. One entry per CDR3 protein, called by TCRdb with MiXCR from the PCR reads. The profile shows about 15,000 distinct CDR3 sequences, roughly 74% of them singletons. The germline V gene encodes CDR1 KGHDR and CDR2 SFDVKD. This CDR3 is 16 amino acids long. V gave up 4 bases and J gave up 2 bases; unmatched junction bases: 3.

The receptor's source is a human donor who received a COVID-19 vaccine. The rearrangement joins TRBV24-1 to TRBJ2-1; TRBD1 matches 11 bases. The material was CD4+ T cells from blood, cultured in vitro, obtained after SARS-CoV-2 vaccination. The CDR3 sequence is CATSDRDRGAYNEQFF. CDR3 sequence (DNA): TGTGCCACCAGTGACCGGGACAGGGGGGCCTACAATGAGCAGTTCTTC.